Here is one TCR beta chain with its context. At least ten counts were recorded for this clone. There is no known antigen for this receptor. The CDR3 end lies 3 residues beyond the end of the read and is filled in from the germline J gene. These data originate in a study of T cell clonality in common variable immunodeficiency (dated by TCRdb to between 2015 and 2017). Most CVID patients and most healthy controls were of Caucasian heritage. From each donor, roughly 5 to 8.5 ml of heparinized peripheral whole blood was collected. TCRbeta CDR3 repertoires were sequenced from genomic DNA of adults with common variable immune deficiency (CVID) and healthy adult controls. A total of 22 healthy adult volunteers (about twelve female and approximately ten male; age range roughly 23 to 66 years, mean age roughly 34) were included in the control group. Diluted blood was subjected to density centrifugation over Hypaque 1077 or Ficoll-Paque for isolation of peripheral blood mononuclear cells. Unsorted mononuclear cells served as the source of genomic DNA, which was extracted either by Qiagen column purification or by a centrifugation-based method.

Overall results and qualifications from the work: Fewer TCRbeta clones were shared among CVID subjects than among healthy controls (p < 0.0001). TCRbeta clonality was higher in CVID subjects than in healthy controls (t-test p = 0.018), and the increase was most characteristic of about a third of subjects. The authors noted that sequencing repertoires of T cell subpopulations would be needed to clarify what caused the increased clonality in CVID. Even though DNA input was equal, the average per sample came to 80,000 to 100,000 unique sequences for controls compared with around 33,000 for CVID samples. Patient heterogeneity within the CVID cohort put limits on correlating repertoire features with clinical complications. CVID TCRbeta sequences were reported to have fewer deletions and N-nucleotide insertions and to lack highly modified clones with 13 or more V deletions.

The CDR1 and CDR2 encoded by the germline V gene are SGHRS and YFSETQ. The CDR3, from cysteine to phenylalanine, totals 17 residues. The DNA covers only part of the CDR3, 42 bases in frame from base 1. V has 4 bases trimmed and J has 2 bases trimmed; junction bases matching no gene number 11. Equivalent amounts of genomic DNA from CVID and control samples were used as sequencing input. For every sample, a 60 bp segment covering the rearranged TCRbeta CDR3 region was amplified and then sequenced. The immunoSEQ assay, a bias-corrected multiplex PCR with high-throughput sequencing, was employed for TCRbeta amplification. For the original study's pipeline: Every unique nucleotide sequence was considered a clone and was annotated with V, D and J genes, copy number and frequency. Sequences were labeled productive if in frame, and non-productive if out of frame or containing stop codons. As previously described, clonality was computed from Shannon's entropy. Mean CDR3 Kyte-Doolittle hydropathy was derived from the predicted amino acid sequences of productive clones. Scaled V gene usage was hierarchically clustered using Manhattan distance and complete linkage with the R hclust function. Sharing of clones by CDR3 amino acid sequence was evaluated through resampling of 12 repertoires per group over 100 rounds. The repertoires were searched for about 70 published EBV-specific TCRbeta sequences and some 230 published CMV-specific TCRbeta sequences. A couple of CVID samples yielding fewer than 10,000 sequences were excluded from analysis, leaving under 50 CVID repertoires. Drawn from immuneACCESS, this table holds only the in-frame rearrangements with V and J called that TCRdb kept. Clones are partly lost; checked studies trace under half to an unresolved V gene and leave the rest unexplained. V, J and clone size were drawn from that table, and D and trimming were deduced from the DNA. Here the sample lists tens of thousands of clones, none seen once only. The ten largest account for about 1.8% of the sample.

Sample: peripheral blood mononuclear cells. The rearranged chain carries TRBV5-1 and TRBJ2-3, with 9 bases in between that match TRBD2. This sequence originates from a person aged 18 to 75 in good health. The CDR3 region has the sequence CASSSLASGEPTDTQYF. CDR3 DNA, as far as it was read: TGCGCCAGCAGCAGTTTGGCTAGCGGGGAACCCACAGATACG.